This T cell receptor (beta chain) was retrieved from a study of blood T cell repertoires in COVID-19. Study-level information: In each case, the material was cDNA or gDNA derived from T cells, B-cell-depleted T cells, or PBMCs.

Clones were sequenced by immunoSEQ multiplex PCR, and TCRdb holds only the in-frame ones, with some missing. The sample consists of some 400,000 clones, about 88% of them appearing once. Germline CDR1 reads MNHEY; CDR2 reads SMNVEV (reference sequence). V shed 4 bases and J 2 bases; nucleotides not matched to a gene: 13. The length of the CDR3 is 18 residues. The chain is built from TRBV27 and TRBJ2-1; 8 nucleotides agree with TRBD2. Sequenced: peripheral blood. The receptor was derived from a human donor in a cohort sampled during active COVID-19. The CDR3 DNA is TGTGCCAGCAGTTATAAGAATACAAGACTAGCGCCCTACAATGAGCAGTTCTTC. Translating it yields CASSYKNTRLAPYNEQFF.